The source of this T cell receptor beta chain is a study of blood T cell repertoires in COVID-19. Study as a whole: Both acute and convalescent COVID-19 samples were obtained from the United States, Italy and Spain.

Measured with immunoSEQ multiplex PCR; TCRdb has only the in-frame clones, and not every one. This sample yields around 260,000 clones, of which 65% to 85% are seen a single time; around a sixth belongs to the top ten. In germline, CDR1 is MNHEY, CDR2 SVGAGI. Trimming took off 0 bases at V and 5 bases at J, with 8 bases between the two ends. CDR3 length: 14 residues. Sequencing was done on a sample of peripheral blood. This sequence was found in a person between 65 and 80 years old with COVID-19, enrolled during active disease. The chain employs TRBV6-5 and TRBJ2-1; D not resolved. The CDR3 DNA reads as TGTGCCAGCAGTTACTCGAGGAAGAACAATGAGCAGTTCTTC. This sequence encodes CASSYSRKNNEQFF.